The sequence of this T cell receptor (beta chain) was determined in a study of regulatory T cells in long-lasting Graves disease. Overall study: Antithyroid drugs had been taken by newly diagnosed Graves' patients for under 3 months. Study conclusions and caveats: The work looked only at peripheral blood and did not look at thyroid tissue. In persistent patients, shared public clonotypes (approximately 3,000) outnumbered those in new patients (approximately 970). Few sampled subjects may have lowered accuracy.

Described time point: newly diagnosed GD, antithyroid drugs for less than 3 months. PBMCs provided the RNA from which the TCR library was made. This clonotype appeared a few times. The target antigen is unknown. For TCR beta, libraries came from iRepertoire HTBI primers and Arm-PCR of CDR3 regions. TCRdb independently ran MiXCR on the multiplex PCR reads; one entry per CDR3 protein. The table shows 620,000 or so distinct CDR3 sequences, with approximately 15% occurring only once. The V gene end was trimmed by 5 bases and the J gene end by 1 base; junction bases not matched to a gene: 9. Germline V gene data show CDR1 as SEHNR and CDR2 as FQNEAQ (reference sequence). CDR3 length: 18 residues. These records were also assigned to another study, of T cells in Graves' hyperthyroidism and ophthalmopathy.

The origin of this receptor is a woman in her twenties or thirties with Graves disease. Here the sequenced sample was peripheral blood mononuclear cells (PBMCs), taken at new diagnosis, from a patient treated with antithyroid drugs. This rearrangement joins TRBV7-9 to TRBJ2-6, with 9 positions matching TRBD1. The CDR3 sequence: CASSPRDRDASGANVLTF. The CDR3 DNA is TGTGCCAGCAGCCCGCGGGACAGGGACGCGTCTGGGGCCAACGTCCTGACTTTC.